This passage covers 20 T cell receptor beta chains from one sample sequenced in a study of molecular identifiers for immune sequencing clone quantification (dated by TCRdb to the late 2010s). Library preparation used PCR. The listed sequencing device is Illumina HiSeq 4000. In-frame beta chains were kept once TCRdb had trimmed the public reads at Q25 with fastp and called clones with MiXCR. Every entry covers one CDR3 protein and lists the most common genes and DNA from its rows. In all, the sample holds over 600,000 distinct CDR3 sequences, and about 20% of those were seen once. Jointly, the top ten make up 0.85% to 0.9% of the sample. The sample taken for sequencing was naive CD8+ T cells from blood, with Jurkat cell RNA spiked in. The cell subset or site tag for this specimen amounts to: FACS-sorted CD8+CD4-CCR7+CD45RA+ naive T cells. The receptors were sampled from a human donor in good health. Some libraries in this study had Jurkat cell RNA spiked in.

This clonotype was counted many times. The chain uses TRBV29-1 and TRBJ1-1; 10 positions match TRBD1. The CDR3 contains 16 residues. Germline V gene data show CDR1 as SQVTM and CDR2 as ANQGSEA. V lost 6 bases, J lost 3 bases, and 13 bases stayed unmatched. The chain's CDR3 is CSVSGTGVGGYTEAFF. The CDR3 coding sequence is TGCAGCGTCTCGGGGACAGGGGTTGGAGGCTACACTGAAGCTTTCTTT.

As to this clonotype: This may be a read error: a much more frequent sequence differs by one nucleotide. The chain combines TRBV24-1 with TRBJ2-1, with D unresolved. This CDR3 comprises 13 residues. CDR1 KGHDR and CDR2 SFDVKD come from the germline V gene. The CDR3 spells CATSAAVYKEQFF. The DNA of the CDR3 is TGTGCCACCAGTGCCGCGGTATACAAGGAGCAGTTCTTC.

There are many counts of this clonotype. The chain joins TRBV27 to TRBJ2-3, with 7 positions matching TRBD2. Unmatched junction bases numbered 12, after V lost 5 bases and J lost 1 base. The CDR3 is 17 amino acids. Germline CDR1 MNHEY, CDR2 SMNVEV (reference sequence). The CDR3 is CASSAPNKRGRTDTQYF. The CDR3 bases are TGTGCCAGCAGTGCCCCTAACAAGCGGGGCCGCACAGATACGCAGTATTTT.

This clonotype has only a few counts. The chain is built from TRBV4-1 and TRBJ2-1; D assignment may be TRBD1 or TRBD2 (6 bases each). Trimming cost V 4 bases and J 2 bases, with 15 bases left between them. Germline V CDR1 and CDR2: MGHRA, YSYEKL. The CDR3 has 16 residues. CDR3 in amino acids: CASSPSRGRAYNEQFF. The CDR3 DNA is TGCGCCAGCAGCCCAAGTCGGGGGCGGGCCTACAATGAGCAGTTCTTC.

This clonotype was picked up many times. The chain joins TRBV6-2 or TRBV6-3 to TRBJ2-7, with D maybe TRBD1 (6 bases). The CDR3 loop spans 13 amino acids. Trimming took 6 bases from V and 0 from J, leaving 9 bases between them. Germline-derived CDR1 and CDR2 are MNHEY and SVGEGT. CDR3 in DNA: TGTGCCAGCAGGGGACAAATCTCCTACGAGCAGTACTTC. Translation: CASRGQISYEQYF.

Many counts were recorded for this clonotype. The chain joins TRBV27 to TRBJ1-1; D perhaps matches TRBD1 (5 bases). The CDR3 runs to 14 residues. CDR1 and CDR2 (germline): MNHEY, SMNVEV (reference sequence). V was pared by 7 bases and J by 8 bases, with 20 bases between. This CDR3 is CASTLRGGQTEAFF. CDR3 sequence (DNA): TGTGCCAGCACTCTTAGGGGAGGACAAACAGAAGCTTTCTTT.

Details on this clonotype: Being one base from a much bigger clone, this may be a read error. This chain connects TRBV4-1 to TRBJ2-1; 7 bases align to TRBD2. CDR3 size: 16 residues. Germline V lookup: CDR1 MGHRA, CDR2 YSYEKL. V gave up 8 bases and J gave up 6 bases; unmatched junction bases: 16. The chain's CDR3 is CASGSSLAALLNEQFF. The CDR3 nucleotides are TGCGCCAGCGGGTCCTCTCTAGCGGCGTTACTCAATGAGCAGTTCTTC.

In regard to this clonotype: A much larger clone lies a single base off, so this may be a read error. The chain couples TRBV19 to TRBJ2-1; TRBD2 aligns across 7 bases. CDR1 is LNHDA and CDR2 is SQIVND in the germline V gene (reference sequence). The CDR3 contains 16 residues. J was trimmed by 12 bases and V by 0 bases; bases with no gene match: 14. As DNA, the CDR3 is TGTGCCAGTAGTATAGACCTCGCTGGGTTGGTAGCGGGGCAGTTCTTC. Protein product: CASSIDLAGLVAGQFF. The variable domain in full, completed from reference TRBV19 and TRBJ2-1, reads DGGITQSPKYLFRKEGQNVTLSCEQNLNHDAMYWYRQDPGQGLRLIYYSQIVNDFQKGDIAEGYSVSREKKESFPLTVTSAQKNPTAFYLCASSIDLAGLVAGQFFGPGTRLTVL.

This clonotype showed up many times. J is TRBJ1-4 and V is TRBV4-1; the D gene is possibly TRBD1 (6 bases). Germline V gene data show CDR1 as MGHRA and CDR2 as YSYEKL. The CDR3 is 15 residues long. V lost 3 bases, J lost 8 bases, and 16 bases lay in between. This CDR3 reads CASSHPAGAREKLFF. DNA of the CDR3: TGCGCCAGCAGCCATCCCGCAGGGGCGAGAGAAAAACTGTTTTTT.

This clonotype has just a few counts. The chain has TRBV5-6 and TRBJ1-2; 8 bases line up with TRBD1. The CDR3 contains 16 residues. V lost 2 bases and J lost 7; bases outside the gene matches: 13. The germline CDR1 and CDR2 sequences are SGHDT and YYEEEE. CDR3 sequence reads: CASSLPGQEVQGGYTF. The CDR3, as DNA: TGTGCCAGCAGCTTACCGGGACAGGAAGTCCAAGGTGGCTACACCTTC.

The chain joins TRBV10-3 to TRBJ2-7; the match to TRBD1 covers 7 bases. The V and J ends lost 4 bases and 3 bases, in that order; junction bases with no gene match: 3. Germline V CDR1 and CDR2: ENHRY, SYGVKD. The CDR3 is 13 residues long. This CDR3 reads CAISGDSHYEQYF. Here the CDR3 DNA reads TGTGCCATCAGTGGGGACAGCCACTACGAGCAGTACTTC.

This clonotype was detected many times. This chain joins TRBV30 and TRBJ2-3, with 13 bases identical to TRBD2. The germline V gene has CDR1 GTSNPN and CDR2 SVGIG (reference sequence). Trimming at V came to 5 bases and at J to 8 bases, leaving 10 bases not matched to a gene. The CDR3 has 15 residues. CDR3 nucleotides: TGTGCCTGGGAAGGACTAGCGGGAGTAGTGGGTACGCAGTATTTT. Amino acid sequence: CAWEGLAGVVGTQYF.

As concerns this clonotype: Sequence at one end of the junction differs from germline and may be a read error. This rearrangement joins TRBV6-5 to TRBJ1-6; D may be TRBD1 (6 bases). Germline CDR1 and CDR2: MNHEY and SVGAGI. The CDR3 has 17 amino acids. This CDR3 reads CACSSLTGNEFGSPLHF. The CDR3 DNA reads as TGTGCCTGCAGTTCGTTAACAGGGAATGAGTTTGGTTCACCCCTCCACTTT.

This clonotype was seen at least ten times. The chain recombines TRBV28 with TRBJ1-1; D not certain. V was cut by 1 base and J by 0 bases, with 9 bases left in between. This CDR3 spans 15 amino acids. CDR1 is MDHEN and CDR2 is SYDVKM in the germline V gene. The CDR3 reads CASSLFRYMNTEAFF. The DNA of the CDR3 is TGTGCCAGCAGTTTATTCAGGTACATGAACACTGAAGCTTTCTTT.

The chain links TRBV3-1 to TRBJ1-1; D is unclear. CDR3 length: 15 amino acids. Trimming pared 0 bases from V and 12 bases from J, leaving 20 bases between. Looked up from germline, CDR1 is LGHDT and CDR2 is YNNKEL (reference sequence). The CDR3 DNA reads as TGTGCCAGCAGCCAAGATGCCCGTGGCGGCGAGAGGCCTTTCTTT. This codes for CASSQDARGGERPFF.

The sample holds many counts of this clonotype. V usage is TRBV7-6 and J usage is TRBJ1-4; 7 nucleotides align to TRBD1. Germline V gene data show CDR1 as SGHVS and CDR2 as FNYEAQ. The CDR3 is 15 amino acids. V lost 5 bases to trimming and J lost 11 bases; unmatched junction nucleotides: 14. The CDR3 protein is CASSPRTGEGWKLFF. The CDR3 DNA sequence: TGTGCCAGCAGCCCCCGCACAGGGGAAGGTTGGAAACTGTTTTTT.

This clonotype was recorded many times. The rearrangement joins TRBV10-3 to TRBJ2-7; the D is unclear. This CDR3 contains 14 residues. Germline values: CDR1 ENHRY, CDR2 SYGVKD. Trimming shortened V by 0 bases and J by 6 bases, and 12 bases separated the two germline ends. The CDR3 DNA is TGTGCCATCAGTGAGTCAGGGTCGCCGGGCGAGCAGTACTTC. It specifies CAISESGSPGEQYF.

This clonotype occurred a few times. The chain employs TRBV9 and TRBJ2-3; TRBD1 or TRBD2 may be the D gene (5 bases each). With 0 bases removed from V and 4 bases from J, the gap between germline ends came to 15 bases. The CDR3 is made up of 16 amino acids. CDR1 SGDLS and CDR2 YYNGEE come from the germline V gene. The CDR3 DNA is TGTGCCAGCAGCGTAGAAGGTGGGGGAGTGGCAGATACGCAGTATTTT. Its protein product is CASSVEGGGVADTQYF.

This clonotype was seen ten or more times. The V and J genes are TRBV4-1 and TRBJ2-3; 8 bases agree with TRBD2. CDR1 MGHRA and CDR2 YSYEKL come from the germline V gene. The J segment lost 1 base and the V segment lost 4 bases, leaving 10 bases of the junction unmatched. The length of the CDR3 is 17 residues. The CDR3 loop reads CASSPLLADLRTDTQYF. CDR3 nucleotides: TGCGCCAGCAGCCCCCTACTAGCGGATCTCCGCACAGATACGCAGTATTTT.

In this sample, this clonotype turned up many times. The CDR3, as DNA: TGCGCCAGCAGCCCTCATTTATCCACGGGCAATCAGCCCCAGCATTTT. It yields the protein CASSPHLSTGNQPQHF. This chain links TRBV4-3 with TRBJ1-5; D unresolved. Per the germline V gene, CDR1 is LGHNA and CDR2 is YSLEER. This CDR3 spans 16 amino acids. Trimming pared 4 bases from V and 2 bases from J, leaving 15 bases between.